What follows describes a single T cell receptor (beta chain). Its antigen target is currently unknown. A clone one base away is much larger, so this may be a read error. From the second PCR step onward, the TCR alpha chain libraries and the TCR beta chain libraries were amplified separately. Donor CMV status was determined by IFNgamma production from CD4+ T cells after overnight stimulation of fresh PBMCs with CMV viral lysate. CD4 T cells were positively selected with Miltenyi beads, followed by positive selection of CD8 T cells from the CD4-negative fraction. Cells were stained for CD3, CD4, CD8, CD45RA, CD27 and a live/dead dye and were sorted on a BD Aria II into four subsets based on CD45RA and CD27. A few healthy volunteers provided blood, and the blood of each volunteer was split into CD4 and CD8 T cells and then into four differentiation subsets. About 120 ml of peripheral blood was collected from each donor, and PBMC were isolated from the blood using Ficoll-Paque PLUS density-gradient centrifugation. After sorting, cells were lysed in RLT buffer, RNA was extracted using a Qiagen RNeasy kit, and the extracted RNA was stored at -80 degrees C.

The data originate from a study of naive and memory T cell subsets (dated by TCRdb to 2016 to 2017). A note on the overall study: An open-source, UMI-based TCR alpha and beta sequencing pipeline was applied to sorted naive and memory peripheral blood T cell subsets. Complete agreement was observed between the functional CMV T cell responses and the IgG serology results. RNA was DNase-treated and reverse transcribed with TCR constant-region primers, mostly using SuperScript III. Study-wide findings and limitations: The repertoire findings for the naive and memory subsets could not be validated against a ground truth, as none was available. TCR abundance followed a power law whose exponent differed between naive and memory subsets but was consistent across the three individuals. RNA-based TCR counts may be affected by expression changes linked to T cell activation and differentiation. Naive repertoires, especially CD8, contained a few larger clonotypes, possibly memory cells re-expressing CD45RA. A clonotype was defined as a single alpha or beta chain sequence rather than as a paired alpha/beta receptor. Following error correction, more than 85% of naive TCR sequences occurred only once, which made naive abundance distributions much steeper than those of memory subsets. In both CD4 and CD8 cells, a rise in Gini index and a fall in Shannon and inverse Simpson diversity were observed from naive through CM, EM and EMRA.

The CDR3 measures 18 amino acids from cysteine to phenylalanine. Only the CDR3 region is kept as DNA, spanning 54 bases read in frame from base 1. The germline V gene specifies SGHAT as CDR1 and FQNNGV as CDR2. The method was UMI-ligation and nested PCR. The beta constant-region primer consisted of an equimolar mixture of two oligonucleotides that together covered TRBC1 and TRBC2. The ligated cDNA went through four rounds of PCR with nested alpha and beta constant-region primers together with the SP2 primer. A single-stranded oligonucleotide carrying the SP2 primer and a 12-nucleotide UMI was ligated to the 3' end of the cDNA by T4 RNA ligase 1. The ligation reaction was incubated at 16°C for roughly 18-25 hours. PCR2 was usually performed as a SYBR Green qPCR and halted at a preset threshold so that over-amplification would not occur. All purifications after the first were performed with Agencourt AMPure XP magnetic beads. Libraries were quantified by Qubit and checked on a TapeStation, with a main peak expected near 650 bp. Pooled libraries were sequenced on an Illumina MiSeq using v2 2x251 paired-end kits, and typically roughly 1-2.2 million reads were obtained per sample. Each sample was pooled at 3 to 4 nM, and roughly 4.5-7% PhiX was included to help cluster recognition. The paper's data handling went like this. V and J genes were assigned to Demultiplexor-processed FASTQ reads by Decombinator through tag matching, with a single base-pair mismatch being allowed. UMIs were used by Collapsinator to correct both sequencing errors and frequency errors arising from PCR heterogeneity. CDR3Translator translated TCRs and extracted CDR3s from the conserved cysteine to the FGXG phenylalanine, flagging non-productive sequences. Gini, Shannon entropy and inverse Simpson indices were calculated on repertoires subsampled to equal numbers of UMI-defined TCRs. Clonotype abundance distributions were fitted to a power law by maximum likelihood within the linear range. For one naive CD8 sample, the pipeline and MIGEC produced similar UMI counts, unique TCR numbers and clonal distributions. One analysis removed from the naive repertoire any naive TCRs that were also present in any memory subset from the same donor. Repertoires were searched for roughly 7,300 CMV-associated CDR3 sequences compiled from VDJdb and a published dataset. TCRdb took the public reads, trimmed them with fastp at Q25, ran MiXCR for clone calling and kept in-frame beta chains. All rows with the same CDR3 protein become a single entry with the most common DNA and genes. TCRdb, not the original authors, processed these V and J calls. The sample table shows roughly 92,000 distinct CDR3 sequences, and 11% are seen once. Over 0.11% of the sample is in the top ten clones.

This TCR derives from a human donor in good health. The rearranged segments are TRBV11-2 and TRBJ2-6, with the D segment identity uncertain. Sequencing was done on a sample of naive CD4+ T cells from blood. Sample cell subset or site, as interpreted from the label and publication: naive T cells, CD45RA high CD27+. The bases read TGTGCCAGAAGCTTAGTGGCGTGGTCACCTTCTGGGGCCAACGTCCTGACTTTC. Translated, this gives CARSLVAWSPSGANVLTF.